One sample yielded the 9 T cell receptor beta chains listed below, sequenced in a study of blood T cells in healthy people across ages. Primed by a sample-barcoded 5' primer and a J-beta primer mix, a second PCR proceeded for roughly 6 to 12 cycles. TCRdb used MiXCR to reprocess the 5' RACE reads, holding one entry per CDR3 protein. The top ten clones hold 25% to 30% of a sample with hundreds of thousands of distinct CDR3 sequences, around 68% of them seen once. Sequencing was performed on blood. These TCRs come from a man aged 30 to 39 in good health.

The chain combines TRBV4-3 with TRBJ2-7; the D gene is possibly TRBD2 (5 bases). V dropped 2 bases and J dropped 3 bases, with 11 bases sitting between them. CDR3 length: 14 residues. The germline gives CDR1 LGHNA, CDR2 YSLEER. CDR3 sequence (DNA): TGCGCCAGCAGCCAACTCCATGAGGGCTACGAGCAGTACTTC. Amino acids: CASSQLHEGYEQYF.

This clonotype has more than one count but fewer than ten. V gene TRBV6-5 combines with J gene TRBJ2-4; D ambiguous. The J call may be mistaken, given a closer DNA end match to TRBJ2-7. The CDR3 covers 11 residues. CDR1 MNHEY and CDR2 SVGAGI come from the germline V gene. The CDR3 DNA reads TGTGCCAGCAGTTTCATAGGCGAGCAGTACTTC. Its translation: CASSFIGEQYF.

This rearrangement joins TRBV9 to TRBJ2-1; no definite D call. V was pared by 0 bases and J by 8 bases, with 12 bases between. The length of the CDR3 is 14 residues. CDR1 and CDR2 (germline): SGDLS, YYNGEE. In nucleotides, the CDR3 is TGTGCCAGCAGCGTAGCGCCTAGTCGGGATGAGCAGTTCTTC. This translates into CASSVAPSRDEQFF.

The gene calls are TRBV5-6 and TRBJ1-2; D unclear. V lost 0 bases and J 8 bases, leaving 8 bases between the germline ends. The length of the CDR3 is 12 residues. CDR1 and CDR2 (germline): SGHDT, YYEEEE. For the CDR3, the DNA is TGTGCCAGCAGCTTGGTCCGTCTGGGCTACACCTTC. Translating gives CASSLVRLGYTF.

The chain couples TRBV10-2 to TRBJ2-3, with TRBD2 identical over 8 bases. The CDR3 is 14 amino acids. CDR1 is WSHSY, CDR2 SAAADI, per germline. The trim removed 6 bases at V and 1 base at J, leaving 3 bases unmatched. The CDR3 region has the DNA TGCGCCAGCAGGAGCGGGGGACGCACAGATACGCAGTATTTT. Amino acid sequence: CASRSGGRTDTQYF.

The chain has TRBV9 and TRBJ2-1; the D gene is possibly TRBD2 (6 bases). This CDR3 has 12 amino acids. Trimming cost V 1 base and J 15 bases, with 14 bases left between them. The germline CDR1 and CDR2 sequences are SGDLS and YYNGEE. The CDR3 DNA follows: TGTGCCAGCAGCGTATCGACTAGACCTCTGTTCTTC. As protein: CASSVSTRPLFF.

This chain connects TRBV3-1 to TRBJ2-4, with a tentative D call TRBD2 (5 bases). The J call is doubtful: the DNA matches TRBJ2-7 better. This CDR3 has 14 residues. Germline V CDR1 and CDR2: LGHDT, YNNKEL (reference sequence). CDR3 nucleotide sequence: TGTGCCAGCAGCCAAGCGGGAATCGTGAACGAGCAGTACTTC. It translates to CASSQAGIVNEQYF.

The chain recombines TRBV4-1 with TRBJ2-2; 8 bases are a match to TRBD1. Germline V lookup: CDR1 MGHRA, CDR2 YSYEKL. J lost 5 bases, V lost 4 bases, and 12 bases had no gene match. The CDR3 extends over 17 amino acids. CDR3 DNA sequence: TGCGCCAGCAGCCCTAGGTGGCAGGGGGCGATAACCGGGGAGCTGTTTTTT. Translating it yields CASSPRWQGAITGELFF.

A few counts support this clonotype. V and J are TRBV4-3 and TRBJ2-5, with unresolved D. The germline CDR1 and CDR2 sequences are LGHNA and YSLEER. The CDR3 is 13 residues long. The germline V and J ends were trimmed by 1 base and 6 bases, with 9 bases remaining between them. The CDR3 nucleotides read TGCGCCAGCAGCCAAGTGGACGGGCAGACCCAGTACTTC. It is translated as CASSQVDGQTQYF.